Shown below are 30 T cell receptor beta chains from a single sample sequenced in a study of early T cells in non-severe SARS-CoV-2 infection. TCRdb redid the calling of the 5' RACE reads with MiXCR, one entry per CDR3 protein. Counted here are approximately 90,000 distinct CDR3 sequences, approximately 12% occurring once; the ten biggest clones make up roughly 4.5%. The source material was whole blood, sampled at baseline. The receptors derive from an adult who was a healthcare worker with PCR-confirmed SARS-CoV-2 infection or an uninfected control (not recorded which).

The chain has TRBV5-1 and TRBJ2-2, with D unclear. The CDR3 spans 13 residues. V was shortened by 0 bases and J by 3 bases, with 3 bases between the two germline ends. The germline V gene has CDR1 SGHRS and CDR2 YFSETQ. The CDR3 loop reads CASSLEDTGELFF. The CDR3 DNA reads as TGCGCCAGCAGCTTGGAGGACACCGGGGAGCTGTTTTTT.

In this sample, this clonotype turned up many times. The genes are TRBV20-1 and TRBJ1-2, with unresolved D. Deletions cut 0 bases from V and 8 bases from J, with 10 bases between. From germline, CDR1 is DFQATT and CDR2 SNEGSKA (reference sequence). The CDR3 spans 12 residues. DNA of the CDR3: TGCAGTGCTAGAGAAGGTCCGGCAGGCTACACCTTC. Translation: CSAREGPAGYTF.

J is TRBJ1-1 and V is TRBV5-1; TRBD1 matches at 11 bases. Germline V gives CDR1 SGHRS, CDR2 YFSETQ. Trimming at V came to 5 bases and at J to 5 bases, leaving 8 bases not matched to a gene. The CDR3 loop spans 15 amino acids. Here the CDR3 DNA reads TGCGCCAGCAGATCCGGGACAGGGGGAAGGACTGAAGCTTTCTTT. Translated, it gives CASRSGTGGRTEAFF. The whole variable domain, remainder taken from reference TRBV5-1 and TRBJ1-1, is KAGVTQTPRYLIKTRGQQVTLSCSPISGHRSVSWYQQTPGQGLQFLFEYFSETQRNKGNFPGRFSGRQFSNSRSEMNVSTLELGDSALYLCASRSGTGGRTEAFFGQGTRLTVV.

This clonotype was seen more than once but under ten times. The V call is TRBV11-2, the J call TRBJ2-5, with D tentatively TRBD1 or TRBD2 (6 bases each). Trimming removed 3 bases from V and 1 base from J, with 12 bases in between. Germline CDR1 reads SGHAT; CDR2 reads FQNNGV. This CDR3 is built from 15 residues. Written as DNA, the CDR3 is TGTGCCAGCAGCTTTTACAGGGACTCCCAAGAGACCCAGTACTTC. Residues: CASSFYRDSQETQYF.

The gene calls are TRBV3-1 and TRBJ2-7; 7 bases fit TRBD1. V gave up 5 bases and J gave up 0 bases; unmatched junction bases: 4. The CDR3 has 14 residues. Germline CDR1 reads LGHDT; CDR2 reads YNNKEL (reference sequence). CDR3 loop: CASSDRAISYEQYF. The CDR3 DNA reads TGTGCCAGCAGCGACAGGGCCATCTCCTACGAGCAGTACTTC.

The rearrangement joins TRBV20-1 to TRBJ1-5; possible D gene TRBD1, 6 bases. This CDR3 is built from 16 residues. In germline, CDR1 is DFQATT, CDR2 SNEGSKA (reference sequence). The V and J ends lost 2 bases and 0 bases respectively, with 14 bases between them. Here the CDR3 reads CSARPQGPYSNQPQHF. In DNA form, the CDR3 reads TGCAGTGCTAGACCGCAGGGGCCTTATAGCAATCAGCCCCAGCATTTT.

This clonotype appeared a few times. CDR3 in DNA: TGTGCCAGCAGCCCGGTGAATTCGGGGGGCTACACCTTC. It yields the protein CASSPVNSGGYTF. The chain uses TRBV14 and TRBJ1-2; D unresolved. The V gene lost 4 bases and the J gene lost 8 bases, with 14 bases spanning the gap. Germline CDR1 is SGHDN and CDR2 is FVKESK. The CDR3 extends over 13 amino acids.

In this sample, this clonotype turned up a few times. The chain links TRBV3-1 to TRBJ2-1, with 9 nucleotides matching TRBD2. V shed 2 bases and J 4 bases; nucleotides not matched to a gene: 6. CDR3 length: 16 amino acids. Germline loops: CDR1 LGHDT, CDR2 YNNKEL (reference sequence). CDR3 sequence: CASSQWASGDYNEQFF. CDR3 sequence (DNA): TGTGCCAGCAGCCAATGGGCTAGCGGGGATTACAATGAGCAGTTCTTC.

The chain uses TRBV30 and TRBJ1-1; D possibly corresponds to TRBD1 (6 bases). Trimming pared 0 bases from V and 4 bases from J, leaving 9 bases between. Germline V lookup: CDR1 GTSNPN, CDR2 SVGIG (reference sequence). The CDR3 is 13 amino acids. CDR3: CAWSVKGGTEAFF. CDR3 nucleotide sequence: TGTGCCTGGAGTGTAAAGGGGGGCACTGAAGCTTTCTTT.

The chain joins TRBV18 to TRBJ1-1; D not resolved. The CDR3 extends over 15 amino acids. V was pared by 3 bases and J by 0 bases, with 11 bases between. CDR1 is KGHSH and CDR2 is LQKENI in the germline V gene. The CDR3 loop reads CASSPVVSMNTEAFF. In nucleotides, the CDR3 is TGTGCCAGCTCACCTGTAGTGTCCATGAACACTGAAGCTTTCTTT.

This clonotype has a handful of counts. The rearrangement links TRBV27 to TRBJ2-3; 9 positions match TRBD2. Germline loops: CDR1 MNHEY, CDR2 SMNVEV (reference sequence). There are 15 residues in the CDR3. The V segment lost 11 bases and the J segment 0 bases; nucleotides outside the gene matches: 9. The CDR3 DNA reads TGTGCCCGCCAAAAAGCGGGGGGAAGCACAGATACGCAGTATTTT. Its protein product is CARQKAGGSTDTQYF.

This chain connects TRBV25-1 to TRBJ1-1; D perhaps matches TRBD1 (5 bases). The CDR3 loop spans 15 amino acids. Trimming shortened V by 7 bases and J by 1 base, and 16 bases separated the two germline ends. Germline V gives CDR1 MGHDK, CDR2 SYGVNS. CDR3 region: CASTPGGRANTEAFF. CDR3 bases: TGTGCCAGCACTCCGGGGGGACGGGCGAACACTGAAGCTTTCTTT.

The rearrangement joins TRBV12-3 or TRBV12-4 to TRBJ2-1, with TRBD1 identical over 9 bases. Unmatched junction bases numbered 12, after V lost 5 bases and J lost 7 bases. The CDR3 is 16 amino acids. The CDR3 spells CASSRGWTGDGNEQFF. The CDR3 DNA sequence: TGTGCCAGCAGTCGTGGGTGGACAGGGGATGGTAATGAGCAGTTCTTC.

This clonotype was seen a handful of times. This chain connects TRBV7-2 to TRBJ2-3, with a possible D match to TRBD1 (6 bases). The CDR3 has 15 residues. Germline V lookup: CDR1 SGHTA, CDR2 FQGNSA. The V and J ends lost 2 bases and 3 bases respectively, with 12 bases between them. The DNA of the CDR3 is TGTGCCAGCAGCTTATTTCAGGGGAATACAGATACGCAGTATTTT. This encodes CASSLFQGNTDTQYF. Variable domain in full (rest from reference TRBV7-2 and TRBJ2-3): GAGVSQSPSNKVTEKGKDVELRCDPISGHTALYWYRQSLGQGLEFLIYFQGNSAPDKSGLPSDRFSAERTGGSVSTLTIQRTQQEDSAVYLCASSLFQGNTDTQYFGPGTRLTVL.

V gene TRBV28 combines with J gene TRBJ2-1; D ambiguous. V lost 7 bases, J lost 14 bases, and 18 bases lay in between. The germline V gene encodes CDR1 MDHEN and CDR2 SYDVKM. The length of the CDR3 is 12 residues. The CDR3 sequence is CASTPATGWEFF. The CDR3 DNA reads TGTGCCAGCACCCCCGCGACGGGCTGGGAGTTCTTC.

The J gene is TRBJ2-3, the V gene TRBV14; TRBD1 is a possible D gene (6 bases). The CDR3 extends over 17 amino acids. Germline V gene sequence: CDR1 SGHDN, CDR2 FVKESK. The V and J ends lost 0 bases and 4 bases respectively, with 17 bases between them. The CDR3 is CASSQDLKQGGADTQYF. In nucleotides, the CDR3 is TGTGCCAGCAGCCAAGACCTGAAACAGGGTGGAGCAGATACGCAGTATTTT.

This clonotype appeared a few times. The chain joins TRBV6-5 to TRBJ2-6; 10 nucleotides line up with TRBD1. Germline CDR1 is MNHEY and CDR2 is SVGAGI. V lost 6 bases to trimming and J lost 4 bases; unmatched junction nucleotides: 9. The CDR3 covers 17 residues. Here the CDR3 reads CASSSGTGDPGANVLTF. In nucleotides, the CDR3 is TGTGCCAGCAGCTCCGGGACAGGGGATCCCGGGGCCAACGTCCTGACTTTC.

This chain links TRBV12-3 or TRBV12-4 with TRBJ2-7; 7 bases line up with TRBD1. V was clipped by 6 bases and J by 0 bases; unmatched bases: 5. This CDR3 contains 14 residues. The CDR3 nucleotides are TGTGCCAGCAGCCGGGGACAGAACTCCTACGAGCAGTACTTC. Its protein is CASSRGQNSYEQYF.

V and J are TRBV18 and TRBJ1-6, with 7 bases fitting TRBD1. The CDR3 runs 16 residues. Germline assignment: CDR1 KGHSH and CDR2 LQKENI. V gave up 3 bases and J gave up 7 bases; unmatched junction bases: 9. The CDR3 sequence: CASSPNAAGGNSPLHF. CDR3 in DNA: TGTGCCAGCTCACCTAACGCGGCAGGGGGGAATTCACCCCTCCACTTT.

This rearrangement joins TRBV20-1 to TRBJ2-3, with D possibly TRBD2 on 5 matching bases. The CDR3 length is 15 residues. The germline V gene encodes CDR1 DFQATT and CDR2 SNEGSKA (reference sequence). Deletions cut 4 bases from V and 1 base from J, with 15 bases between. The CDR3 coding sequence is TGCAGTGCTATCGAACTAGGGCGGGGCACAGATACGCAGTATTTT. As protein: CSAIELGRGTDTQYF.

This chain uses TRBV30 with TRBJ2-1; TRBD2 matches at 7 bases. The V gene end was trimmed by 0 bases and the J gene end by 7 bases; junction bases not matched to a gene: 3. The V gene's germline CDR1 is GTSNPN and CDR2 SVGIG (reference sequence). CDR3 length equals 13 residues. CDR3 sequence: CAWSVVGGNEQFF. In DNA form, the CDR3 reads TGTGCCTGGAGTGTGGTGGGGGGGAATGAGCAGTTCTTC.

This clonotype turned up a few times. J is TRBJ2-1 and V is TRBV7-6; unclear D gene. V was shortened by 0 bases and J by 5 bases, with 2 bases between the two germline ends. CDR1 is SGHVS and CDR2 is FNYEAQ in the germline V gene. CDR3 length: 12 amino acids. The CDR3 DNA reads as TGTGCCAGCAGCTTAGCTGACAATGAGCAGTTCTTC. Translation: CASSLADNEQFF.

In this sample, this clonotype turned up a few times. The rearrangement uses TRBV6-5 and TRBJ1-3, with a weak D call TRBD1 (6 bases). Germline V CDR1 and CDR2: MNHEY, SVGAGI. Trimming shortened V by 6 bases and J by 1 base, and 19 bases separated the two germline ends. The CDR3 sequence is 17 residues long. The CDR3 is CASRRGGQPGSGNTIYF. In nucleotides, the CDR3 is TGTGCCAGCAGACGGGGCGGACAGCCAGGTTCTGGAAACACCATATATTTT.

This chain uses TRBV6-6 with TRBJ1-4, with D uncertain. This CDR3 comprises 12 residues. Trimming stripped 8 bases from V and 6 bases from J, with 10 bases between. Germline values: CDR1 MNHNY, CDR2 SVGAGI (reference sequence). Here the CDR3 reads CASLAGDEKLFF. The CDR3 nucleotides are TGTGCCAGCCTCGCCGGGGATGAAAAACTGTTTTTT.

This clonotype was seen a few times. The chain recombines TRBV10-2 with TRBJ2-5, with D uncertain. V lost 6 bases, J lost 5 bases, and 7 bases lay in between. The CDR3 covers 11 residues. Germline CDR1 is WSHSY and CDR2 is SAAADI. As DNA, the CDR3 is TGCGCCAGCAGGTCCCCGGAGACCCAGTACTTC. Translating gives CASRSPETQYF.

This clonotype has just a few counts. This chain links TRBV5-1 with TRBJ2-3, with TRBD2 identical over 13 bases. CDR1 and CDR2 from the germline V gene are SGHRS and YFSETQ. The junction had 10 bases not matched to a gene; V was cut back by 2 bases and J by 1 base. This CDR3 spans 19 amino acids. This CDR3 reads CASSFKHPGTSGGTDTQYF. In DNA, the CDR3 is TGCGCCAGCAGCTTCAAACACCCGGGGACTAGCGGGGGCACAGATACGCAGTATTTT.

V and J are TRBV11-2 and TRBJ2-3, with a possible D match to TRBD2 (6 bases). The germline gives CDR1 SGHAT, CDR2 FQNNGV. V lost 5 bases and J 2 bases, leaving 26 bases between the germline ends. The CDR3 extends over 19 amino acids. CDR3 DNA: TGTGCCAGCAGCCTCACAAGGGGTAGCGGCCTGTTTTCCACAGATACGCAGTATTTT. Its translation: CASSLTRGSGLFSTDTQYF.

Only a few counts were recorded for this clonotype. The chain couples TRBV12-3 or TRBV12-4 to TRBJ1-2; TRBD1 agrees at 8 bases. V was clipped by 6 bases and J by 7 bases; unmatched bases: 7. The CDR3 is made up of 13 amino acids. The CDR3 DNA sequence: TGTGCCAGCAGCCGAGGACAGGGTTTTGGCTACACCTTC. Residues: CASSRGQGFGYTF.

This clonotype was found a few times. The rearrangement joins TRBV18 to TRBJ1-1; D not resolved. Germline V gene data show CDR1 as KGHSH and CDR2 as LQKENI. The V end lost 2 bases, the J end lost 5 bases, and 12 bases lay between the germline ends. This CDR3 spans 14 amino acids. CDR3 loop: CASSPALPVTEAFF. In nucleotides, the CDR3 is TGTGCCAGCTCACCAGCTCTGCCCGTTACTGAAGCTTTCTTT.

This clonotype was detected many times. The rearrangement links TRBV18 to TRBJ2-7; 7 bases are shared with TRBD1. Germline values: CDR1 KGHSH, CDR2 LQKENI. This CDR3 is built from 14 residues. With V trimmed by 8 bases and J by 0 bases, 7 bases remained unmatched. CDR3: CASTPQGFSYEQYF. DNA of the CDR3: TGTGCCAGCACCCCACAGGGGTTCTCCTACGAGCAGTACTTC.